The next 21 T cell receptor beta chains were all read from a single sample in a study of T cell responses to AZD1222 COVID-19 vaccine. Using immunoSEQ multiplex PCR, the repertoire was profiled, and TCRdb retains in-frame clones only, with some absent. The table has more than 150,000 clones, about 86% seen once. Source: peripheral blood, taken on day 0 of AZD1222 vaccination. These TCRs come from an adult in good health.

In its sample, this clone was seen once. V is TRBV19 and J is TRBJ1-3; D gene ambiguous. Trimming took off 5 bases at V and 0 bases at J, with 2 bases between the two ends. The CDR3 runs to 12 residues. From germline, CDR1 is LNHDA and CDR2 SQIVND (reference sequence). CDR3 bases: TGTGCCAGTAGTCCCTCTGGAAACACCATATATTTT. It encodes CASSPSGNTIYF.

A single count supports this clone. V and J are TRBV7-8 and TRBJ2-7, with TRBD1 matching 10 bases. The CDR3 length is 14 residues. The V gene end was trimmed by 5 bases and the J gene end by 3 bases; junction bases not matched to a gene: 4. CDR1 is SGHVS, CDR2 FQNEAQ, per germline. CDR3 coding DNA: TGTGCCAGCAGCCCAGACAGGGGGCTCTACGAGCAGTACTTC. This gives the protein CASSPDRGLYEQYF.

CDR3 sequence: CASSYPTGVDNQPQHF. For the CDR3, the DNA is TGTGCCAGCAGTTACCCGACAGGGGTCGACAATCAGCCCCAGCATTTT. This chain connects TRBV6-5 to TRBJ1-5; 8 positions match TRBD1. The germline V gene has CDR1 MNHEY and CDR2 SVGAGI. Germline trimming cut 2 bases from V and 3 bases from J; bases unmatched to any gene: 6. This CDR3 has 16 residues.

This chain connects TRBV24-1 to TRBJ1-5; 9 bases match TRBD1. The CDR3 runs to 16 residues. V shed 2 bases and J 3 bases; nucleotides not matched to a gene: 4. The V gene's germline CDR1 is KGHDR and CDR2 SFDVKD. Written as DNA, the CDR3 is TGTGCCACCAGTGATTCGGGACAGGGCGACAATCAGCCCCAGCATTTT. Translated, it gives CATSDSGQGDNQPQHF.

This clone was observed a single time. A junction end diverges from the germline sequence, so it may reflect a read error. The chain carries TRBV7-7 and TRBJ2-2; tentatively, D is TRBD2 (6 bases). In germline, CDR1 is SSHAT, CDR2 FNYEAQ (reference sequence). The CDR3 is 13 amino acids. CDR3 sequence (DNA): TGTGCTAGCAGCTCGTCGGGAGCCGGGGAGCTGTTTTTT. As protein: CASSSSGAGELFF.

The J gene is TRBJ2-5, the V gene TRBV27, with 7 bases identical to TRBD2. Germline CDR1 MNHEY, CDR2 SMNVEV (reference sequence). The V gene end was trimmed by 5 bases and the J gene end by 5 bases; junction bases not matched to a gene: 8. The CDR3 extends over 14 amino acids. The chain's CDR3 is CASSARRGGETQYF. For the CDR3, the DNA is TGTGCCAGCAGTGCCAGAAGGGGAGGGGAGACCCAGTACTTC.

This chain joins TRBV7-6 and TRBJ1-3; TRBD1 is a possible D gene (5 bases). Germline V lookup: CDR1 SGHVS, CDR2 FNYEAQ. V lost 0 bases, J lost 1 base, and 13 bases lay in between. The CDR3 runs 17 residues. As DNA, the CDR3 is TGTGCCAGCAGCTTAGCCGGGGGAGGCCAGTCTGGAAACACCATATATTTT. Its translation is CASSLAGGGQSGNTIYF.

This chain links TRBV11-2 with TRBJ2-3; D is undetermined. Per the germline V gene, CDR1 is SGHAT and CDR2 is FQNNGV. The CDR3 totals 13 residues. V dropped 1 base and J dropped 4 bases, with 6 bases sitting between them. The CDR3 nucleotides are TGTGCCAGCAGCTTAGGGTTCGCAGATACGCAGTATTTT. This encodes CASSLGFADTQYF.

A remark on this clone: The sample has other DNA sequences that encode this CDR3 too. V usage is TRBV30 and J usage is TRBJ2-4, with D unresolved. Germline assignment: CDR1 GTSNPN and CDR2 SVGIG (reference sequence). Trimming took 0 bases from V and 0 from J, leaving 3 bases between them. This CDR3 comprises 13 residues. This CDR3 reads CAWSVQAKNIQYF. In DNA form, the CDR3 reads TGTGCCTGGAGTGTACAAGCCAAAAACATTCAGTACTTC.

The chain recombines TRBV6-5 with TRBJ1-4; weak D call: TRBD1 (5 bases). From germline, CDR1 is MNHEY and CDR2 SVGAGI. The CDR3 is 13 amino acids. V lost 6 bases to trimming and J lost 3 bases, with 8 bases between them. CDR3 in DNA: TGTGCCAGCAGGGGGGGGTCTAATGAAAAACTGTTTTTT. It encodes CASRGGSNEKLFF.

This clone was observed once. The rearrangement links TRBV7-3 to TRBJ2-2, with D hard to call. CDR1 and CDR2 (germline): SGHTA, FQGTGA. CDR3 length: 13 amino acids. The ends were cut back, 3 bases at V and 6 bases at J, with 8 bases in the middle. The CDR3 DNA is TGTGCCAGCAGCTTTCACGTTCCCGGGGAGCTGTTTTTT. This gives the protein CASSFHVPGELFF. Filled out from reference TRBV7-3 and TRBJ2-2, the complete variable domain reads GAGVSQTPSNKVTEKGKYVELRCDPISGHTALYWYRQSLGQGPEFLIYFQGTGAADDSGLPNDRFFAVRPEGSVSTLKIQRTERGDSAVYLCASSFHVPGELFFGEGSRLTVL.

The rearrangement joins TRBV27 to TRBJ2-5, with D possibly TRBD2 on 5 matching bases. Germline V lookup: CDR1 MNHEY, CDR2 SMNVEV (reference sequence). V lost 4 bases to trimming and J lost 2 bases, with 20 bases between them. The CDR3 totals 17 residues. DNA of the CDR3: TGTGCCAGCAGTTCGGCGGGCCTAATAATTAAACAAGAGACCCAGTACTTC. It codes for CASSSAGLIIKQETQYF.

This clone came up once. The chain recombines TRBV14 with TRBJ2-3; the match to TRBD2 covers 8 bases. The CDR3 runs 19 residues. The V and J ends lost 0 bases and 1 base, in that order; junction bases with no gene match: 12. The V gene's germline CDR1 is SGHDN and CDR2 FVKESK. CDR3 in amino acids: CASSQEWTSLGAGTDTQYF. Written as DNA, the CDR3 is TGTGCCAGCAGCCAAGAGTGGACTAGCCTTGGAGCCGGCACAGATACGCAGTATTTT.

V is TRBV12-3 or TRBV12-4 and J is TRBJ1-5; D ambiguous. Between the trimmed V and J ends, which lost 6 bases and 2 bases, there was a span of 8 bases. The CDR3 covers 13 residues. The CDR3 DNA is TGTGCCAGCAGAGGGTTGGGCAATCAGCCCCAGCATTTT. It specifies CASRGLGNQPQHF.

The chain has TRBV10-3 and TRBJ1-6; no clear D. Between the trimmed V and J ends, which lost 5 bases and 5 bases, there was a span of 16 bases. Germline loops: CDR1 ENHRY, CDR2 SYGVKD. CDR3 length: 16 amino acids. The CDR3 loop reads CAISREMVNHNSPLHF. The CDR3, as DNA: TGTGCCATCAGTAGAGAAATGGTGAACCATAATTCACCCCTCCACTTT.

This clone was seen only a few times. CDR3 sequence: CASSQDDGRALTDTQYF. CDR3 bases: TGTGCCAGCAGCCAAGATGACGGGAGGGCCCTCACAGATACGCAGTATTTT. This sequence joins TRBV4-2 and TRBJ2-3; 8 nucleotides line up with TRBD2. The CDR3 runs 17 residues. Germline loops: CDR1 LGHNA, CDR2 YNFKEQ. Losses at the gene ends were 0 bases for V and 2 bases for J; bases not matched to a gene: 7.

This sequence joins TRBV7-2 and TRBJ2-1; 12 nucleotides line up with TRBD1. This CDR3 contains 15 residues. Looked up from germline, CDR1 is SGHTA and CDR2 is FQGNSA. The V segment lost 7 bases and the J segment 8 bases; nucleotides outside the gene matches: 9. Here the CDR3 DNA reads TGTGCCAGCAACCTAGGGGGACAGGGGGCTGATGAGCAGTTCTTC. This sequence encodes CASNLGGQGADEQFF. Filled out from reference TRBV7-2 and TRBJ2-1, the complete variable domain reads GAGVSQSPSNKVTEKGKDVELRCDPISGHTALYWYRQSLGQGLEFLIYFQGNSAPDKSGLPSDRFSAERTGGSVSTLTIQRTQQEDSAVYLCASNLGGQGADEQFFGPGTRLTVL.

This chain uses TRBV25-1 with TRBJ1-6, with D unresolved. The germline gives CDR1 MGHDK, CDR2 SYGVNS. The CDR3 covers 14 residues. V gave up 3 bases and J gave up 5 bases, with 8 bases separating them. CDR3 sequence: CASSETPDNSPLHF. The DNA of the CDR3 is TGTGCCAGCAGTGAGACACCGGATAATTCACCCCTCCACTTT. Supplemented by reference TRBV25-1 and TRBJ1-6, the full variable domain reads EADIYQTPRYLVIGTGKKITLECSQTMGHDKMYWYQQDPGMELHLIHYSYGVNSTEKGDLSSESTVSRIRTEHFPLTLESARPSHTSQYLCASSETPDNSPLHFGNGTRLTVT.

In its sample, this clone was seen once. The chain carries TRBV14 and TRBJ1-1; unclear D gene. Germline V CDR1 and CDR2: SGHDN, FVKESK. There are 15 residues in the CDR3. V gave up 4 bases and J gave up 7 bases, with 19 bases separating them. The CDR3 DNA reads TGTGCCAGCAGCCGGCGGGAGATGAACAAAGATGAAGCTTTCTTT. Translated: CASSRREMNKDEAFF.

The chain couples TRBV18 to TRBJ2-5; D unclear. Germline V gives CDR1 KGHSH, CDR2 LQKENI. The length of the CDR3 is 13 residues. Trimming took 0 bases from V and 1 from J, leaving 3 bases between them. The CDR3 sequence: CASSPPLQETQYF. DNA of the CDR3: TGTGCCAGCTCACCACCACTCCAAGAGACCCAGTACTTC. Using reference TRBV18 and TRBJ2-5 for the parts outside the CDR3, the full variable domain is NAGVMQNPRHLVRRRGQEARLRCSPMKGHSHVYWYRQLPEEGLKFMVYLQKENIIDESGMPKERFSAEFPKEGPSILRIQQVVRGDSAAYFCASSPPLQETQYFGPGTRLLVL.

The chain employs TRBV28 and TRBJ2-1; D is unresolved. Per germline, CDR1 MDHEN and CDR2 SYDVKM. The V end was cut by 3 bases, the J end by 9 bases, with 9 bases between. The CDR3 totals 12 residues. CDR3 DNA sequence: TGTGCCAGCAGTTTTGGGGTTGGTGAGCAGTTCTTC. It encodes CASSFGVGEQFF.